The 23 T cell receptor beta chains reported below all come from one sample, sequenced in a study of blood T cell repertoires in COVID-19. Produced via immunoSEQ multiplex PCR; TCRdb's table is partial and in-frame only. The repertoire holds 120,000 or so clones, with around 90% as singletons. Material: peripheral blood. All receptors come from a human donor in a cohort sampled during active COVID-19.

In DNA form, the CDR3 reads TGCGCCAGCAGCCATCCCCCCGCGAGGGAAGAAGAAAAACTGTTTTTT. It encodes CASSHPPAREEEKLFF. The genes are TRBV4-1 and TRBJ1-4; D remains ambiguous. The germline V and J ends were trimmed by 3 bases and 8 bases, with 19 bases remaining between them. Germline loops: CDR1 MGHRA, CDR2 YSYEKL. This CDR3 contains 16 residues.

This chain uses TRBV3-1 (or the pseudogene TRBV3-2) with TRBJ1-6, with 7 bases fitting TRBD1. The CDR3 runs to 16 residues. The junction had 5 bases not matched to a gene; V was cut back by 6 bases and J by 0 bases. CDR1 is LGHDT and CDR2 is YNNKEL in the germline V gene (reference sequence). CDR3 nucleotide sequence: TGTGCCAGCAGGGACGGACAGGTCTCCTATAATTCACCCCTCCACTTT. It encodes CASRDGQVSYNSPLHF.

This sequence joins TRBV10-3 and TRBJ1-2; 8 nucleotides match TRBD1. The CDR3 sequence is 18 residues long. Per germline, CDR1 ENHRY and CDR2 SYGVKD. V shed 2 bases, J shed 0 bases, and the junction held 11 bases outside the gene matches. The CDR3 region is CAISEAPGTGASNYGYTF. The CDR3, as DNA: TGTGCCATCAGTGAGGCCCCCGGGACAGGAGCTTCTAACTATGGCTACACCTTC.

The chain has TRBV6-5 and TRBJ2-1, with D possibly being TRBD2 (7 bases). Germline V lookup: CDR1 MNHEY, CDR2 SVGAGI. The CDR3 contains 15 residues. Trimming removed 2 bases at V and 7 bases at J, with 15 bases between. For the CDR3, the DNA is TGTGCCAGCAGTTACCTCGGGGGGCCTGGGAATGAGCAGTTCTTC. Encoded protein: CASSYLGGPGNEQFF.

The V gene is TRBV4-1, the J gene TRBJ2-7, with 8 bases matching TRBD1. Germline trimming cut 0 bases from V and 3 bases from J; bases unmatched to any gene: 4. In germline, CDR1 is MGHRA, CDR2 YSYEKL. The CDR3 is 15 residues long. In nucleotides, the CDR3 is TGCGCCAGCAGCCAAGAAAACAGGGGGTACTACGAGCAGTACTTC. It translates to CASSQENRGYYEQYF.

CDR3 residues: CASNLAGGPGEQYF. In DNA form, the CDR3 reads TGTGCCAGCAACCTAGCGGGAGGGCCTGGGGAGCAGTACTTC. V and J are TRBV3-1 (or the pseudogene TRBV3-2) and TRBJ2-7; TRBD2 matches at 12 bases. In germline, CDR1 is LGHDT, CDR2 YNNKEL (reference sequence). V was clipped by 7 bases and J by 7 bases; unmatched bases: 8. This CDR3 is built from 14 residues.

CDR3 sequence: CASSQDGQLSGANVLTF. CDR3 nucleotide sequence: TGCGCCAGCAGCCAAGATGGGCAGCTCTCTGGGGCCAACGTCCTGACTTTC. This chain uses TRBV4-1 with TRBJ2-6; no clear D gene. The CDR3 runs to 17 residues. Trimming stripped 0 bases from V and 0 bases from J, with 9 bases between. Germline V gene data show CDR1 as MGHRA and CDR2 as YSYEKL.

The chain is built from TRBV7-6 and TRBJ2-3; 11 bases line up with TRBD2. V shed 2 bases, J shed 1 base, and the junction held 5 bases outside the gene matches. Germline CDR1 SGHVS, CDR2 FNYEAQ. This CDR3 spans 17 amino acids. CDR3 loop: CASSLWLAGGRTDTQYF. The CDR3 nucleotides are TGTGCCAGCAGCTTATGGCTAGCGGGGGGTCGCACAGATACGCAGTATTTT.

V is TRBV5-1 and J is TRBJ2-2; tentatively, D is TRBD2 (6 bases). The CDR3 sequence is 15 residues long. V lost 7 bases to trimming and J lost 3 bases, with 16 bases between them. Germline CDR1 is SGHRS and CDR2 is YFSETQ. The CDR3 here is CASGPSVADTGELFF. The CDR3 bases are TGCGCCAGCGGACCATCGGTAGCGGACACCGGGGAGCTGTTTTTT. Full variable domain (rest looked up from reference TRBV5-1 and TRBJ2-2): KAGVTQTPRYLIKTRGQQVTLSCSPISGHRSVSWYQQTPGQGLQFLFEYFSETQRNKGNFPGRFSGRQFSNSRSEMNVSTLELGDSALYLCASGPSVADTGELFFGEGSRLTVL.

The chain links TRBV10-1 to TRBJ2-1; TRBD2 matches at 7 bases. V shed 0 bases, J shed 2 bases, and the junction held 1 base outside the gene matches. The CDR3 length is 15 residues. The germline CDR1 and CDR2 sequences are WNHNN and SYGVQD (reference sequence). The CDR3 spells CASSESGTTYNEQFF. The CDR3 nucleotides are TGCGCCAGCAGTGAGTCAGGGACTACCTACAATGAGCAGTTCTTC.

The V and J genes are TRBV6-6 and TRBJ2-7, with a possible D match to TRBD2 (5 bases). V was clipped by 8 bases and J by 1 base, with 15 bases between them. Germline V gene data show CDR1 as MNHNY and CDR2 as SVGAGI (reference sequence). The CDR3 runs to 14 residues. The CDR3 reads CASAYERASYEQYF. The CDR3, as DNA: TGTGCCAGCGCGTATGAGAGGGCATCCTACGAGCAGTACTTC.

V gene TRBV5-6 combines with J gene TRBJ1-2; 9 nucleotides agree with TRBD1. Trimming cost V 8 bases and J 7 bases; bases outside gene matches: 15. The V gene's germline CDR1 is SGHDT and CDR2 YYEEEE. This CDR3 spans 15 amino acids. CDR3 DNA sequence: TGTGCCAGTTCCTCGGGACAGGGCTCTGGGGGTGGCTACACCTTC. This sequence encodes CASSSGQGSGGGYTF.

V is TRBV19 and J is TRBJ2-7; 8 nucleotides agree with TRBD1. After removal of 7 bases from V and 3 bases from J, the junction contained 8 bases not matched to a gene. CDR3 length: 14 amino acids. Germline V lookup: CDR1 LNHDA, CDR2 SQIVND (reference sequence). CDR3 in amino acids: CASTAGQGDYEQYF. DNA of the CDR3: TGTGCCAGTACCGCTGGACAGGGAGACTACGAGCAGTACTTC. Using reference TRBV19 and TRBJ2-7 for the parts outside the CDR3, the full variable domain is DGGITQSPKYLFRKEGQNVTLSCEQNLNHDAMYWYRQDPGQGLRLIYYSQIVNDFQKGDIAEGYSVSREKKESFPLTVTSAQKNPTAFYLCASTAGQGDYEQYFGPGTRLTVT.

The chain links TRBV19 to TRBJ1-5, with 9 bases lining up with TRBD1. CDR3 length: 16 residues. The trim removed 0 bases at V and 6 bases at J, leaving 6 bases unmatched. Germline-derived CDR1 and CDR2 are LNHDA and SQIVND (reference sequence). Written as DNA, the CDR3 is TGTGCCAGTAGTATAGACGCCGGGACAGGGAGTCAGCCCCAGCATTTT. This codes for CASSIDAGTGSQPQHF.

The chain recombines TRBV18 with TRBJ1-3, with D unclear. The CDR3 is made up of 15 amino acids. Germline values: CDR1 KGHSH, CDR2 LQKENI. Trimming stripped 0 bases from V and 2 bases from J, with 8 bases between. The CDR3 protein is CASSPPSAPGNTIYF. As DNA, the CDR3 is TGTGCCAGCTCACCACCATCTGCGCCTGGAAACACCATATATTTT. Based on the CDR3 plus reference TRBV18 and TRBJ1-3, the full variable domain is NAGVMQNPRHLVRRRGQEARLRCSPMKGHSHVYWYRQLPEEGLKFMVYLQKENIIDESGMPKERFSAEFPKEGPSILRIQQVVRGDSAAYFCASSPPSAPGNTIYFGEGSWLTVV.

The gene calls are TRBV9 and TRBJ2-1; 7 bases map to TRBD2. Germline CDR1 SGDLS, CDR2 YYNGEE. Germline trimming cut 2 bases from V and 5 bases from J; bases unmatched to any gene: 4. The CDR3 runs to 14 residues. The CDR3 region has the DNA TGTGCCAGCAGCGTGGGACTATTGGACAATGAGCAGTTCTTC. This sequence encodes CASSVGLLDNEQFF. The full variable domain, rest sourced from reference TRBV9 and TRBJ2-1, is DSGVTQTPKHLITATGQRVTLRCSPRSGDLSVYWYQQSLDQGLQFLIQYYNGEERAKGNILERFSAQQFPDLHSELNLSSLELGDSALYFCASSVGLLDNEQFFGPGTRLTVL.

In this sample, this clone turned up once. This chain uses TRBV3-1 (or the pseudogene TRBV3-2) with TRBJ2-1, with D maybe TRBD1 (8 bases). Germline V gene data show CDR1 as LGHDT and CDR2 as YNNKEL (reference sequence). V was cut by 0 bases and J by 9 bases, with 21 bases left in between. This CDR3 spans 17 amino acids. The CDR3 coding sequence is TGTGCCAGCAGCCAAGATTCGGGAGGACAGGGTATTCTTGAGCAGTTCTTC. Translation gives CASSQDSGGQGILEQFF.

The chain employs TRBV19 and TRBJ2-5, with 9 bases fitting TRBD2. Germline V gene lookup returns CDR1 LNHDA and CDR2 SQIVND (reference sequence). This CDR3 spans 15 amino acids. V lost 6 bases and J lost 3; bases outside the gene matches: 8. The CDR3, as DNA: TGTGCCAGTAGAGCTAGCGGGGACGCCAAAGAGACCCAGTACTTC. As protein: CASRASGDAKETQYF.

The V and J genes are TRBV9 and TRBJ2-3; no firm D call. Germline assignment: CDR1 SGDLS and CDR2 YYNGEE. V was clipped by 0 bases and J by 8 bases, with 10 bases between them. This CDR3 is 13 amino acids long. CDR3 nucleotide sequence: TGTGCCAGCAGCGTAGTAGCCCCCGGTACGCAGTATTTT. Its protein product is CASSVVAPGTQYF.

The count of this clone is one. The chain employs TRBV19 and TRBJ1-1, with D possibly being TRBD1 (6 bases). Germline loops: CDR1 LNHDA, CDR2 SQIVND (reference sequence). Trimming cost V 9 bases and J 0 bases, with 11 bases left between them. This CDR3 spans 13 amino acids. The CDR3 region is CASRQELNTEAFF. CDR3 nucleotides: TGTGCCAGCCGACAGGAGCTGAACACTGAAGCTTTCTTT.

V is TRBV4-2 and J is TRBJ1-5; TRBD1 is a possible D gene (6 bases). Deletions cut 0 bases from V and 4 bases from J, with 13 bases between. The CDR3 totals 16 residues. Germline CDR1 LGHNA, CDR2 YNFKEQ. This CDR3 is CASSQDTGTRNQPQHF. The CDR3 DNA reads TGTGCCAGCAGCCAAGATACAGGGACAAGGAATCAGCCCCAGCATTTT.

This clone occurred a few times. Other DNA sequences in this specimen translate into the identical CDR3. The chain joins TRBV12-3 or TRBV12-4 to TRBJ1-5, with TRBD1 identical over 7 bases. The J segment lost 8 bases and the V segment lost 1 base, leaving 2 bases of the junction unmatched. The CDR3 sequence is 13 residues long. CDR3 in DNA: TGTGCCAGCAGTTTAGGAGGGGGCAAGCCCCAGCATTTT. Residues: CASSLGGGKPQHF.

V and J are TRBV2 and TRBJ1-5; tentative D call: TRBD1 (6 bases). V was trimmed by 6 bases and J by 7 bases, leaving 16 bases between them. Germline V gives CDR1 SNHLY, CDR2 FYNNEI. CDR3 size: 14 residues. The DNA of the CDR3 is TGTGCCAGCAGCGAGATGGGGGCCTGGCAGCCCCAGCATTTT. It codes for CASSEMGAWQPQHF.